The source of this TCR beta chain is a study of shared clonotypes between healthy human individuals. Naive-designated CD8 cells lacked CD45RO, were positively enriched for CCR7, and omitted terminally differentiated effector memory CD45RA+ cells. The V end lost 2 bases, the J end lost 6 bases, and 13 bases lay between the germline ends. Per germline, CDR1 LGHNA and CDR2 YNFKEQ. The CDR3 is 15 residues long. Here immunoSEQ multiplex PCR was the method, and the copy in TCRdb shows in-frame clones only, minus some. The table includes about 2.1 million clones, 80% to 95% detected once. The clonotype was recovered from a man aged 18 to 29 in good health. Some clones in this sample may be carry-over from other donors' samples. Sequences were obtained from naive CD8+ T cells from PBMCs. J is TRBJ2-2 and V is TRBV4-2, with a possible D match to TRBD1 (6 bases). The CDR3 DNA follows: TGTGCCAGCAGCCAACTGAGGGCAGGGGCCGGGGAGCTGTTTTTT. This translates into CASSQLRAGAGELFF.